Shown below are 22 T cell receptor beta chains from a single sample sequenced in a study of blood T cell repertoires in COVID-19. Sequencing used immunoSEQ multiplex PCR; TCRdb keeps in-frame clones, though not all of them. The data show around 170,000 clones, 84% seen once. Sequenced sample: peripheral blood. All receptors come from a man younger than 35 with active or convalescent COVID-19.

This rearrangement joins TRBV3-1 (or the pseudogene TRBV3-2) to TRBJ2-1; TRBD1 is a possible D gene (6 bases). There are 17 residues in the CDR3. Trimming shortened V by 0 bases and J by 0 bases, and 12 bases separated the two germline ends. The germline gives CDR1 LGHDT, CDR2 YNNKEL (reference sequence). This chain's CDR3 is CASSQDQGRSSYNEQFF. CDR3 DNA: TGTGCCAGCAGCCAAGACCAGGGGCGGAGCTCCTACAATGAGCAGTTCTTC.

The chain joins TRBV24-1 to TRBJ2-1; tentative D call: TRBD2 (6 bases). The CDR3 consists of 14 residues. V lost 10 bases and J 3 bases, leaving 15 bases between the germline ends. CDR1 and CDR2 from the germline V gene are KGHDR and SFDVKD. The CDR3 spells CATARDLHYNEQFF. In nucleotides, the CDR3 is TGTGCCACAGCCCGGGACTTACACTACAATGAGCAGTTCTTC.

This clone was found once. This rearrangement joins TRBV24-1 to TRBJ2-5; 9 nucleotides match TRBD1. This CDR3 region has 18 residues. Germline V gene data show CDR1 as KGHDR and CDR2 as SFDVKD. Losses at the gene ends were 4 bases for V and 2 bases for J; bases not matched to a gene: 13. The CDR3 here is CATSDPPGTGNLQETQYF. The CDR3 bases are TGTGCCACCAGTGACCCACCCGGGACAGGGAATCTTCAAGAGACCCAGTACTTC.

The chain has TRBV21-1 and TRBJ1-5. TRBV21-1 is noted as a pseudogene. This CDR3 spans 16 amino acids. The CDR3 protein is CASSKGGERAREPQHF. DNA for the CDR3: TGTGCCAGCAGCAAAGGGGGGGAGAGGGCACGTGAGCCCCAGCATTTT.

The CDR3 sequence is CASSIGAGQSNQPQHF. Here the CDR3 DNA reads TGTGCCAGTAGTATAGGGGCGGGTCAGAGCAATCAGCCCCAGCATTTT. The J gene is TRBJ1-5, the V gene TRBV19; D unresolved. Trimming cost V 1 base and J 1 base, with 11 bases left between them. The CDR3 totals 16 residues. In germline, CDR1 is LNHDA, CDR2 SQIVND (reference sequence).

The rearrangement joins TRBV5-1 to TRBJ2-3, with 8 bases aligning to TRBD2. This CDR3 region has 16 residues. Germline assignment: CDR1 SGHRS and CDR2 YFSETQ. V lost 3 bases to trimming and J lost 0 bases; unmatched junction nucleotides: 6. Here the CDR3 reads CASSSSGGPSTDTQYF. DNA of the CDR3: TGCGCCAGCAGCTCCAGCGGGGGCCCTAGCACAGATACGCAGTATTTT.

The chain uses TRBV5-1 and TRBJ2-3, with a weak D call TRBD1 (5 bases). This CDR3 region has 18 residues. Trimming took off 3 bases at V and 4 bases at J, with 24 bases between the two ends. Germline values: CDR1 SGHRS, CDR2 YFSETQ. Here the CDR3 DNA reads TGCGCCAGCAGCTATTTGGGGCCAACTTCTCCAGTCCCAGATACGCAGTATTTT. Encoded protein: CASSYLGPTSPVPDTQYF. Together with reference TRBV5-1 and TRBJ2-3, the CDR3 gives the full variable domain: KAGVTQTPRYLIKTRGQQVTLSCSPISGHRSVSWYQQTPGQGLQFLFEYFSETQRNKGNFPGRFSGRQFSNSRSEMNVSTLELGDSALYLCASSYLGPTSPVPDTQYFGPGTRLTVL.

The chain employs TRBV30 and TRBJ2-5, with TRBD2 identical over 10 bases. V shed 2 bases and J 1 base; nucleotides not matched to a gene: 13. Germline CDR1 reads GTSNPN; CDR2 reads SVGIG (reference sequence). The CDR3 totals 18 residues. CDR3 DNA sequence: TGTGCCTGGAGTCCCTTGGGAACTAGCGGGATCTTCCAAGAGACCCAGTACTTC. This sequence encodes CAWSPLGTSGIFQETQYF.

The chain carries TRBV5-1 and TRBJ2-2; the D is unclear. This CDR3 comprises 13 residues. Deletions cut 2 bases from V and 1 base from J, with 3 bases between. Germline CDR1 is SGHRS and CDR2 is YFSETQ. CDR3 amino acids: CASSFQNTGELFF. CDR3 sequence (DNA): TGCGCCAGCAGCTTTCAGAACACCGGGGAGCTGTTTTTT.

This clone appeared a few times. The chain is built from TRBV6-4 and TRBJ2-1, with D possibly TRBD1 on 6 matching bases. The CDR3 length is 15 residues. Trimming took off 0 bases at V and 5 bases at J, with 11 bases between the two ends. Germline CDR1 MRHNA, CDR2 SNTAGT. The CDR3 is CASSDSKGDHNEQFF. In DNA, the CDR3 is TGTGCCAGCAGTGACTCGAAGGGGGACCACAATGAGCAGTTCTTC.

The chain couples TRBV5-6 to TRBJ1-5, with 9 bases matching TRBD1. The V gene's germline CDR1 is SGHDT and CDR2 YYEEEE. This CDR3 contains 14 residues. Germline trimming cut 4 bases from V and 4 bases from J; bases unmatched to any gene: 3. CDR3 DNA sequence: TGTGCCAGCAGCCTGGACAGGGGTAATCAGCCCCAGCATTTT. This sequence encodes CASSLDRGNQPQHF.

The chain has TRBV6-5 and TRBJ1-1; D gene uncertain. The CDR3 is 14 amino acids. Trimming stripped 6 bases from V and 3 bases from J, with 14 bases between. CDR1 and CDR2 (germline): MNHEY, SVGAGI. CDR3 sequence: CASRQQSVDTEAFF. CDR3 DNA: TGTGCCAGCAGGCAACAGTCTGTGGACACTGAAGCTTTCTTT.

CDR3 loop: CASRRTGMATNEKLFF. DNA of the CDR3: TGTGCCAGCAGGCGGACAGGAATGGCAACTAATGAAAAACTGTTTTTT. The gene calls are TRBV2 and TRBJ1-4; 7 bases fit TRBD1. The CDR3 consists of 16 residues. The V gene's germline CDR1 is SNHLY and CDR2 FYNNEI. With V trimmed by 6 bases and J by 0 bases, 7 bases remained unmatched.

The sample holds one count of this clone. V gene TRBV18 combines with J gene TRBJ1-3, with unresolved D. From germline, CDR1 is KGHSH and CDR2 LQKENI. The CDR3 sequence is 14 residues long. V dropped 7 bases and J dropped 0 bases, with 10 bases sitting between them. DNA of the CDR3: TGTGCCAGCTTCCTCGCTAACTCTGGAAACACCATATATTTT. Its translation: CASFLANSGNTIYF.

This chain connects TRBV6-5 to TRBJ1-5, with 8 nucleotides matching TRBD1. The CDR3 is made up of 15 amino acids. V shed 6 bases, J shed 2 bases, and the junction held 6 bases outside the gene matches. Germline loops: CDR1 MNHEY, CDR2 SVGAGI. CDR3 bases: TGTGCCAGCAGACAGGACAGGGATGGCAATCAGCCCCAGCATTTT. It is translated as CASRQDRDGNQPQHF.

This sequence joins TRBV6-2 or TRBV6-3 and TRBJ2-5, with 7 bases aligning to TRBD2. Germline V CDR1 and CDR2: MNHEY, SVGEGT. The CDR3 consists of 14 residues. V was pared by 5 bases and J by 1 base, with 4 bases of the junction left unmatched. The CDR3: CASSLSGIQETQYF. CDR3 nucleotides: TGTGCCAGCAGTCTCAGCGGGATCCAAGAGACCCAGTACTTC.

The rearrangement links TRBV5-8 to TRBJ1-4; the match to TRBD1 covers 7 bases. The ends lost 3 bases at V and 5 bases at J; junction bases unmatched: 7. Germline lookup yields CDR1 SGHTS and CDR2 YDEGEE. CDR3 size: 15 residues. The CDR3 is CASSYRQGLNEKLFF. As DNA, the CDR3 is TGTGCCAGCAGCTATAGACAGGGATTAAATGAAAAACTGTTTTTT.

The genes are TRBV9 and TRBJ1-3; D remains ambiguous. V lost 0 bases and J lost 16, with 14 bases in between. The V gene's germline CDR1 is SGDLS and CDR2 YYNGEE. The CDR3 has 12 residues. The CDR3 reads CASSVGEGRLYF. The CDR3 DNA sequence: TGTGCCAGCAGCGTAGGAGAAGGGAGATTGTATTTT.

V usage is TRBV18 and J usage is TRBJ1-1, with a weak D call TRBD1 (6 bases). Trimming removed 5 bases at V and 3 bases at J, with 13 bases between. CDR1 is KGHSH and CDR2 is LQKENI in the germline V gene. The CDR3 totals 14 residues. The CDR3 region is CASSGGGPYTEAFF. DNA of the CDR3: TGTGCCAGCTCAGGGGGGGGGCCCTACACTGAAGCTTTCTTT. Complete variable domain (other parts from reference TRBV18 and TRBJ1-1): NAGVMQNPRHLVRRRGQEARLRCSPMKGHSHVYWYRQLPEEGLKFMVYLQKENIIDESGMPKERFSAEFPKEGPSILRIQQVVRGDSAAYFCASSGGGPYTEAFFGQGTRLTVV.

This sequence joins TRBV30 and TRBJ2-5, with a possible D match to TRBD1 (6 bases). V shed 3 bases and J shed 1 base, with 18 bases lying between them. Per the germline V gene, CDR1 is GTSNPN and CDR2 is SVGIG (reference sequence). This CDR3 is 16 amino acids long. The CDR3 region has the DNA TGTGCCTGGAGCAGAACAATGCGGACAGTCCAAGAGACCCAGTACTTC. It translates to CAWSRTMRTVQETQYF.

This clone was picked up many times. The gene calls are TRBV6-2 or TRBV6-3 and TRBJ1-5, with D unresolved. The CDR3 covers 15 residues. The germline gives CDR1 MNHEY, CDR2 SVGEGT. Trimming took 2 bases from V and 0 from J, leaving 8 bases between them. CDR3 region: CASSYEAYSNQPQHF. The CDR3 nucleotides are TGTGCCAGCAGTTACGAGGCATATAGCAATCAGCCCCAGCATTTT.

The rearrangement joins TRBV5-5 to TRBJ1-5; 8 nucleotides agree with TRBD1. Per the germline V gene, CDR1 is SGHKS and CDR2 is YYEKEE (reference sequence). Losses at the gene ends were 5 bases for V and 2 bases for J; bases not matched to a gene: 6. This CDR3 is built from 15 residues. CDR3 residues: CASRMTGAGNQPQHF. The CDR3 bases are TGTGCCAGCAGAATGACAGGGGCCGGCAATCAGCCCCAGCATTTT.